This T cell receptor (beta chain) was sequenced for a study of OX40 agonist ivuxolimab in advanced cancers. The length of the CDR3 is 15 residues. From germline, CDR1 is MDHEN and CDR2 SYDVKM. Trimming removed 6 bases from V and 2 bases from J, with 11 bases in between. TCRdb keeps only in-frame clones here, not all; method: immunoSEQ multiplex PCR. This sample has more than 85,000 clones, with approximately 80% found just once. The clonotype was recovered from an adult with an advanced solid tumor such as melanoma, head and neck, liver or kidney cancer. The input for sequencing was CD4+ or CD8+ T cells sorted from blood, taken in a trial of the OX40 agonist ivuxolimab. The chain recombines TRBV28 with TRBJ2-6; D gene uncertain. CDR3 loop: CASSPQGPGANVLTF. CDR3 bases: TGTGCCAGCAGCCCACAAGGGCCTGGGGCCAACGTCCTGACTTTC.